The 7 T cell receptor beta chains reported below all come from one sample, sequenced in a study of cytomegalovirus exposure and HLA in healthy donors. The PCR contained 60 Vbeta and 13 Jbeta primers. Only in-frame clones appear in the TCRdb table, and some are missing; sequencing was by immunoSEQ multiplex PCR. The sample includes about 200,000 clones, about 88% of them seen just once. The specimen sequenced was PBMCs. These receptors came from a woman aged 30 to 39 in good health and CMV-seronegative.

This clone was counted a single time. This chain joins TRBV7-8 and TRBJ2-5; D uncertain. The germline V gene encodes CDR1 SGHVS and CDR2 FQNEAQ. Trimming cost V 4 bases and J 7 bases, with 13 bases left between them. The CDR3 spans 13 residues. CDR3 in DNA: TGTGCCAGCAGCTCAGTATACGTGGCGACCCAGTACTTC. It yields the protein CASSSVYVATQYF. Combining the CDR3 with reference TRBV7-8 and TRBJ2-5 gives the whole variable domain GAGVSQSPRYKVAKRGQDVALRCDPISGHVSLFWYQQALGQGPEFLTYFQNEAQLDKSGLPSDRFFAERPEGSVSTLKIQRTQQEDSAVYLCASSSVYVATQYFGPGTRLLVL.

To note about this clone: This sample includes further DNA sequences coding for the same CDR3. The rearrangement links TRBV5-1 to TRBJ1-1, with D possibly TRBD1 on 5 matching bases. Looked up from germline, CDR1 is SGHRS and CDR2 is YFSETQ. Trimming took off 0 bases at V and 3 bases at J, with 6 bases between the two ends. There are 13 residues in the CDR3. This chain's CDR3 is CASSLAGDTEAFF. As DNA, the CDR3 is TGCGCCAGCAGCTTGGCGGGGGACACTGAAGCTTTCTTT.

The chain uses TRBV7-8 and TRBJ1-1; possibly TRBD1 for D (6 bases). From germline, CDR1 is SGHVS and CDR2 FQNEAQ. The CDR3 is 15 amino acids. V was cut by 6 bases and J by 3 bases, with 17 bases left in between. The CDR3 region is CASSHRTEGDTEAFF. In DNA, the CDR3 is TGTGCCAGCAGTCACAGGACAGAAGGGGACACTGAAGCTTTCTTT.

The V gene is TRBV7-9, the J gene TRBJ2-7, with 8 bases aligning to TRBD1. The V gene's germline CDR1 is SEHNR and CDR2 FQNEAQ (reference sequence). The CDR3 is made up of 16 amino acids. V was clipped by 5 bases and J by 0 bases; unmatched bases: 9. The CDR3 here is CASSLSGGFSSYEQYF. The CDR3 DNA reads TGTGCCAGCAGCCTCTCAGGGGGCTTTAGCTCCTACGAGCAGTACTTC.

This chain connects TRBV7-2 to TRBJ1-2; D uncertain. Germline V lookup: CDR1 SGHTA, CDR2 FQGNSA. V was shortened by 5 bases and J by 6 bases, with 13 bases between the two germline ends. CDR3 length equals 13 residues. CDR3 nucleotide sequence: TGTGCCAGCAGCCTCCTGAACACGAATGGCTACACCTTC. Protein product: CASSLLNTNGYTF.

The chain uses TRBV2 and TRBJ2-3; TRBD2 is a possible D gene (5 bases). The germline gives CDR1 SNHLY, CDR2 FYNNEI. The CDR3 contains 13 residues. Trimming left V 4 bases short and J 3 bases short, with 8 bases between. The CDR3 nucleotides read TGTGCCAGCAGTGTCGAGCGGACAGATACGCAGTATTTT. Translating gives CASSVERTDTQYF.

The rearrangement links TRBV6-5 to TRBJ2-1; 13 positions match TRBD2. CDR1 MNHEY and CDR2 SVGAGI come from the germline V gene. The CDR3 has 14 residues. J lost 12 bases, V lost 5 bases, and 7 bases had no gene match. Here the CDR3 reads CASSNGLAGEGQFF. CDR3 DNA: TGTGCCAGCAGTAACGGACTAGCGGGAGAGGGGCAGTTCTTC.